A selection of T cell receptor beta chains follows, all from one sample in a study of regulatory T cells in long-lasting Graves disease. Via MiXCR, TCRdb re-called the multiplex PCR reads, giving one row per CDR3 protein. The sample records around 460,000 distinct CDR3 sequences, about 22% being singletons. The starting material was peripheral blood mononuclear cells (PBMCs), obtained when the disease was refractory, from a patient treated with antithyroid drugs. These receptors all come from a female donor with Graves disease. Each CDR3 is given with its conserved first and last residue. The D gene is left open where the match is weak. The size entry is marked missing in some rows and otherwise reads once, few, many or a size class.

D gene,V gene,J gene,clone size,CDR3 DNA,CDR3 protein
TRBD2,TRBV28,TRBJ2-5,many,TGTGCCAGCAGCGTACTAGCGGGGGGCTTCGAGACCCAGTACTTC,CASSVLAGGFETQYF
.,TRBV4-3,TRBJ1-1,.,TGCGCCAGCAGCCAAGATTTATCGAGCACTGAAGCTTTCTTT,CASSQDLSSTEAFF
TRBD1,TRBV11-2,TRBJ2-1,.,TGTGCCAGCAGCATCACGACAGGGTACCCCTACAATGAGCAGTTCTTC,CASSITTGYPYNEQFF
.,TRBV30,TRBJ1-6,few,TGTGCCTGGAGTGAAAACAGAGATTCACCCCTCCACTTT,CAWSENRDSPLHF
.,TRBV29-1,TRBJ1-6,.,TGCAGCGTTGAAGTCAGGGGCCCTCAACCGAACTCACCCCTCCACTTT,CSVEVRGPQPNSPLHF
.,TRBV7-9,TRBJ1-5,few,TGTGCCAGCAGCTTAGGGACACAAAATAGCAATCAGCCCCAGCATTTT,CASSLGTQNSNQPQHF
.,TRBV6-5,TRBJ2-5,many,TGTGCCAGCAGTTACACAGCAACGGCGACCCAGTACTTC,CASSYTATATQYF
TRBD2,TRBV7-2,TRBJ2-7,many,TGTGCCAGCAGCTTCAGGGAGGGCGAGCAGTACTTC,CASSFREGEQYF
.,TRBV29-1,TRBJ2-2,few,TGCAGCGTTGTTAGGGCCTCGGGCACCGGGGAGCTGTTTTTT,CSVVRASGTGELFF
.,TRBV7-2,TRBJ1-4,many,TGTGCCAGCAGCGGCGCGGGGGGGTTTTTTGAAAAACTGTTTTTT,CASSGAGGFFEKLFF
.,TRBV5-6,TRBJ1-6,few,TGTGCCAGCAGCTTGACGACCAATTCACCCCTCCACTTT,CASSLTTNSPLHF
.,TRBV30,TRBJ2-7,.,TGTGCCTGGAGTTTAATATCGGCGGGCCTCTACGAGCAGTACTTC,CAWSLISAGLYEQYF
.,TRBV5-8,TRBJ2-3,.,TGTGCCAGCAGCTTCACTCCTGGCCAGGGAGATACGCAGTATTTT,CASSFTPGQGDTQYF
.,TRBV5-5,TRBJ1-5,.,TGTGCCAGCAGTTTTTCGACAGACCAGCCCCAGCATTTT,CASSFSTDQPQHF
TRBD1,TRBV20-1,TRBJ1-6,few,TGCAGTGCTAGAGATAACAGGGGAAGTTCACCCCTCCACTTT,CSARDNRGSSPLHF
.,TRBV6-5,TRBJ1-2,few,TGTGCCAGCAGTTACGACCAGGAGGGGTACTATGGCTACACCTTC,CASSYDQEGYYGYTF
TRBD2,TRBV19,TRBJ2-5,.,TGTGCCAGTAGTATAGGTCGGCTAGCGGGGCTCTTCTTC,CASSIGRLAGLFF
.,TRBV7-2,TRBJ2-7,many,TGTGCCAGCAGCTTAGGACCAGCGGGCTACGAGCAGTACTTC,CASSLGPAGYEQYF
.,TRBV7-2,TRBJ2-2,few,TGTGCCAGCAGCTCGAGCGTACTCCTTAACACCGGGGAGCTGTTTTTT,CASSSSVLLNTGELFF
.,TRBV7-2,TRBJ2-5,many,TGTGCCAGCAGCCGAGGGGCAGGAGAGACCCAGTACTTC,CASSRGAGETQYF